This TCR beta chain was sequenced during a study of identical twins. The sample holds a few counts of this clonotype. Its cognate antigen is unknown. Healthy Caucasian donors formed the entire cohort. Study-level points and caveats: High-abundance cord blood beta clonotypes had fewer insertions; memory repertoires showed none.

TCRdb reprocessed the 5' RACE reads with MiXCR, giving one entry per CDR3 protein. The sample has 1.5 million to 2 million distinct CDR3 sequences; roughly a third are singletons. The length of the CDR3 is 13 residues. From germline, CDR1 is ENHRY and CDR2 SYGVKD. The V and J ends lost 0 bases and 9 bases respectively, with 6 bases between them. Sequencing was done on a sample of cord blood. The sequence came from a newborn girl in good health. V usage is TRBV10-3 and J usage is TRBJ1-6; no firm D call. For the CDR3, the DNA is TGTGCCATCAGTGAGTCGACGGGTTCACCCCTCCACTTT. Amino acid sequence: CAISESTGSPLHF.